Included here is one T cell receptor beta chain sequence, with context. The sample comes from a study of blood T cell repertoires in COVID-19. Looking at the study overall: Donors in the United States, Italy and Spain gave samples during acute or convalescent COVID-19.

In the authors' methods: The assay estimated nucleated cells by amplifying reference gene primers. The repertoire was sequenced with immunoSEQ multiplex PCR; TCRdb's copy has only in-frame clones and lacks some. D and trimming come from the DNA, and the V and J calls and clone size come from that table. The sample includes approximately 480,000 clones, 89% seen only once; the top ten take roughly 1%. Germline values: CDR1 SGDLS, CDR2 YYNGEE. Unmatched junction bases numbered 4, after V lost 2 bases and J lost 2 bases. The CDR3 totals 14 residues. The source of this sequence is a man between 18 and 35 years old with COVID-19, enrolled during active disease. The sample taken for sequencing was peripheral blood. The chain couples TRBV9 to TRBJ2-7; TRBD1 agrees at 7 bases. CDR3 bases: TGTGCCAGCAGCGTGGCAGGGGGAACCTACGAGCAGTACTTC. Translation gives CASSVAGGTYEQYF.